This T cell receptor (beta chain) was found in a study of PD-1 blockade in classical Hodgkin lymphoma. The assay was immunoSEQ multiplex PCR, and TCRdb's table has in-frame clones only and misses some. The sample contains roughly 40,000 clones, 87% of which appear only once. Comments on this clone: What it binds is not known.

The study, taken as a whole, reports: Possible causes of repertoire differences, disease activity or prior therapy, remain undefined.

Each of the patients experienced relapse following autologous stem cell transplantation, and their brentuximab vedotin exposure differed. Germline CDR1 is MNHEY and CDR2 is SVGAGI. This CDR3 is 13 amino acids long. V trimming: 5 bases; J trimming: 1 base; junction bases outside the gene matches: 2. The specimen comprised peripheral blood mononuclear cells (PBMCs), sampled at baseline. This chain links TRBV6-5 with TRBJ2-7; TRBD1 aligns across 7 bases. The sequence was collected from a human donor with classical Hodgkin lymphoma. The CDR3: CASSPGQSYEQYF. In DNA form, the CDR3 reads TGTGCCAGCAGTCCGGGACAGTCCTACGAGCAGTACTTC.